The clone carrying this T cell receptor (beta chain) came up many times. Its antigen is as yet unknown. This sample is part of a study of T cells in Graves' hyperthyroidism and ophthalmopathy. Out of about 10 ml of fresh peripheral blood came the PBMCs. Template material for amplifying TCR beta CDR3 regions consisted of RNA transcripts. In the first-round RT-PCR of the TCR CDR3, the HTBI primer set was used. A single record per CDR3 protein comes from TCRdb applying MiXCR to the multiplex PCR reads. Counted here are 300,000 to 400,000 distinct CDR3 sequences, 21% occurring once; the ten biggest clones make up 50%. Overall study findings and caveats: Prediction of ophthalmopathy progression came a median roughly 6.7 months pre-onset. The blood repertoire included most of the expanded thyroid clonotypes above 0.001.

This CDR3 spans 14 amino acids. Looked up from germline, CDR1 is DFQATT and CDR2 is SNEGSKA (reference sequence). V was cut by 6 bases and J by 0 bases, with 13 bases left in between. The receptor was derived from a woman between 45 and 60 years old with Graves' hyperthyroidism. The specimen was blood. This chain links TRBV20-1 with TRBJ2-3; TRBD2 might be the D (5 bases). CDR3 in amino acids: CSAFGLLSTDTQYF. The DNA of the CDR3 is TGCAGTGCCTTTGGACTCCTTAGCACAGATACGCAGTATTTT.